This T cell receptor beta chain is from a study of cytomegalovirus exposure and HLA in healthy donors. General study results and limits: Roughly uniform depth of sequencing across donors was assumed in presence/absence analyses. When analyzed later, the rates of TCR association showed variation by HLA locus, with DRB1 the most and HLA-C the fewest. In a later analysis, a missense DCLRE1C variant was linked to TCR beta V- and J-gene trimming. Most TCR sequences were seen very rarely across donors, but some public TCRs occurred in many.

Primers: 60 Vbeta forward and 13 Jbeta reverse. Using immunoSEQ multiplex PCR, the repertoire was profiled, and TCRdb retains in-frame clones only, with some absent. The ten most abundant clones cover 7.5% to 9% of a sample with almost 45,000 clones. As regards this clone: Its specificity is not known.

In germline, CDR1 is MNHEY, CDR2 SMNVEV (reference sequence). This CDR3 contains 14 residues. Trimming shortened V by 6 bases and J by 1 base, and 12 bases separated the two germline ends. The sample was PBMCs. This sequence originates from a male donor in good health and CMV-seronegative. This chain uses TRBV27 with TRBJ1-1; D not certain. The CDR3 reads CASSGRTANTEAFF. DNA of the CDR3: TGTGCCAGCAGCGGGAGGACCGCGAACACTGAAGCTTTCTTT.